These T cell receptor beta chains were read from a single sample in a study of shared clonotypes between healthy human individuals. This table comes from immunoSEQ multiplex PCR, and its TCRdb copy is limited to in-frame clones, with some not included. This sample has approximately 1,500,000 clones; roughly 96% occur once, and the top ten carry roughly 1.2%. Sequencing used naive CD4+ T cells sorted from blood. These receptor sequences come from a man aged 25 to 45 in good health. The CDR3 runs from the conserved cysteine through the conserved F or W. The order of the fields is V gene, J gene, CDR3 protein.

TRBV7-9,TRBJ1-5,CASSSTGALGQPQHF
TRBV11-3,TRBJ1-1,CASSPDRGSNTEAFF
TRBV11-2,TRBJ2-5,CASSHSGTGETQYF
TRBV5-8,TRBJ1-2,CASSMPNMIGYTF
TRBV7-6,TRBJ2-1,CASSERRGWLADSSYNEQFF
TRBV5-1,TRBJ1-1,CASSLEGQGREAFF
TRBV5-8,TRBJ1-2,CASSFGAVSNYGYTF
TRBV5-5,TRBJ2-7,CASSFWAQNSYEQYF
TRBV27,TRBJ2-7,CASSLRDHTYEQYF
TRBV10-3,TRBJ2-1,CAISESQAQPSEQFF
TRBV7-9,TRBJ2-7,CASSLGQYYEQYF
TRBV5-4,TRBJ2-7,CASSSLQVGAVYEQYF
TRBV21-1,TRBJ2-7,CASSTWPDKIYEQYF
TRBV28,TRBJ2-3,CASARPRLGSTDTQYF
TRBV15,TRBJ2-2,CATSREDRVTGELFF
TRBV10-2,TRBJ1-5,CASSGSQGSNQPQHF
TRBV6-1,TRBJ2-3,CASKVQATDTQYF
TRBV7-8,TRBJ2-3,CASSLARLAVVSSTDTQYF
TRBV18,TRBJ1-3,CASSPRDSIIGDTIYF
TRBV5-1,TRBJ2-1,CASSGPGTGPASEQFF
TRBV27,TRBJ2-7,CASRDPGLADHTYEQYF
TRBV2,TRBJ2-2,CASSVGRDTGELFF
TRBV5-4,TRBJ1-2,CASSLRTGDPYGYTF
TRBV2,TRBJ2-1,CARGLAGDRVQFF
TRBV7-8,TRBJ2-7,CASSQYNQLYEQYF
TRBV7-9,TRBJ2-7,CASSRRDWSEQYF